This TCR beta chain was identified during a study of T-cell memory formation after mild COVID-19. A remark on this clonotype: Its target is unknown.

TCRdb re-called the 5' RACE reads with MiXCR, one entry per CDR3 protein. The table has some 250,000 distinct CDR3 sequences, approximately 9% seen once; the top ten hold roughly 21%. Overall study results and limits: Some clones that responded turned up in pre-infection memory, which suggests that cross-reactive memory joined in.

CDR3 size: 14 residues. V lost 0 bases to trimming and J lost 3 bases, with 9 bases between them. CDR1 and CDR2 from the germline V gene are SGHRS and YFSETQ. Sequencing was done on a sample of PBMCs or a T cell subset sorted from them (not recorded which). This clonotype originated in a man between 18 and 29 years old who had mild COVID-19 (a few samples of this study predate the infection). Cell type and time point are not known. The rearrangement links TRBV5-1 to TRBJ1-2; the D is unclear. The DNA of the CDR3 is TGCGCCAGCAGCTTGGAGTATAGTGACTATGGCTACACCTTC. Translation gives CASSLEYSDYGYTF.